This T cell receptor beta chain was sequenced in a study of blood T cell repertoires in COVID-19. Study-wide context: Sample material is recorded as cDNA or gDNA derived from T cells, B-cell-depleted T cells, or PBMCs.

This clone was recorded once. The protocol was immunoSEQ multiplex PCR, while the TCRdb copy is restricted to in-frame clones and leaves out a portion. The sample contains about 140,000 clones, about 86% of which appear only once. CDR3 length: 15 residues. V gave up 3 bases and J gave up 2 bases; unmatched junction bases: 3. Germline V gives CDR1 LNHDA, CDR2 SQIVND (reference sequence). The receptor's source is an older woman with acute or convalescent COVID-19. The sample taken for sequencing was peripheral blood. The chain joins TRBV19 to TRBJ2-5, with TRBD2 matching 10 bases. CDR3 bases: TGTGCCAGTAGTATCCCTAGCGGGGGACAAGAGACCCAGTACTTC. This sequence encodes CASSIPSGGQETQYF.